One and the same sample provided the 21 T cell receptor beta chains below, sequenced in a study of T cells expressing NK-cell markers. TCRdb reprocessed the 5' RACE reads and stores each CDR3 protein as one record, lacking DNA. The listing records 550,000 to 600,000 distinct CDR3 sequences. The specimen sequenced was blood T cells: a sorted CD56 or NKG2C T cell subset, CD4+ or CD8+ T cells, or bulk PBMC T cells (not recorded which). Receptors were obtained from a man aged 18 to 30 in good health.

This chain connects TRBV6-2 or TRBV6-3 to TRBJ2-3. The germline gives CDR1 MNHEY, CDR2 SVGEGT. This CDR3 has 12 amino acids. Here the CDR3 reads CASSYRLDTQYF.

The chain recombines TRBV7-9 with TRBJ2-1. Germline loops: CDR1 SEHNR, CDR2 FQNEAQ (reference sequence). CDR3 length: 13 residues. The CDR3 loop is CASSLGFRDEQFF.

The chain has TRBV12-3 or TRBV12-4 and TRBJ2-5; without DNA, the TCRdb call of TRBD1 cannot be checked. The CDR3 totals 14 residues. CDR3 residues: CASSFTGAQETQYF.

The chain joins TRBV7-9 to TRBJ2-3; the D call from TCRdb, TRBD1, cannot be confirmed without DNA. Per germline, CDR1 SEHNR and CDR2 FQNEAQ (reference sequence). This CDR3 is built from 17 residues. CDR3 region: CASSLGPRGQLPDTQYF.

The V call is TRBV12-3 or TRBV12-4, the J call TRBJ2-7; TCRdb selects TRBD2, and the lack of DNA leaves this call unchecked. The CDR3 length is 15 residues. The CDR3 loop is CASSAPGLATYEQYF.

This chain connects TRBV20-1 to TRBJ2-4; TCRdb calls TRBD1, which cannot be checked without DNA. This CDR3 has 16 amino acids. The V gene's germline CDR1 is DFQATT and CDR2 SNEGSKA (reference sequence). The CDR3 protein is CSARPGTGTPKNIQYF.

The V call is TRBV5-1, the J call TRBJ2-1; there is no DNA to check the TCRdb D call of TRBD2. The CDR3 is 15 amino acids. Looked up from germline, CDR1 is SGHRS and CDR2 is YFSETQ. The CDR3 loop reads CASSEIGLANNEQFF. Filled out from reference TRBV5-1 and TRBJ2-1, the complete variable domain reads KAGVTQTPRYLIKTRGQQVTLSCSPISGHRSVSWYQQTPGQGLQFLFEYFSETQRNKGNFPGRFSGRQFSNSRSEMNVSTLELGDSALYLCASSEIGLANNEQFFGPGTRLTVL.

The CDR3 is CASSSPGQGANEQFF. V and J are TRBV12-3 or TRBV12-4 and TRBJ2-1; as DNA is missing, the TRBD1 call by TCRdb cannot be tested. This CDR3 is built from 15 residues.

The rearrangement uses TRBV12-3 or TRBV12-4 and TRBJ2-1; absent DNA, TCRdb's TRBD2 call cannot be checked. The CDR3 has 15 residues. The CDR3 reads CASRRTSGPYNEQFF.

The chain links TRBV7-9 to TRBJ2-2. Per the germline V gene, CDR1 is SEHNR and CDR2 is FQNEAQ (reference sequence). The CDR3 length is 17 residues. CDR3 in amino acids: CASSGSADGANTGELFF. Drawing the rest from reference TRBV7-9 and TRBJ2-2, the complete variable domain is DTGVSQNPRHKITKRGQNVTFRCDPISEHNRLYWYRQTLGQGPEFLTYFQNEAQLEKSRLLSDRFSAERPKGSFSTLEIQRTEQGDSAMYLCASSGSADGANTGELFFGEGSRLTVL.

V usage is TRBV7-8 and J usage is TRBJ2-1. This CDR3 spans 13 amino acids. The germline CDR1 and CDR2 sequences are SGHVS and FQNEAQ. This CDR3 is CASSLSNSNEQFF.

V is TRBV7-9 and J is TRBJ1-5; lacking DNA, the TRBD1 call made by TCRdb goes unchecked. Per the germline V gene, CDR1 is SEHNR and CDR2 is FQNEAQ (reference sequence). The CDR3 runs to 13 residues. The CDR3 loop reads CASSLRGDQPQHF.

The rearrangement uses TRBV12-3 or TRBV12-4 and TRBJ1-5. The CDR3 covers 15 residues. CDR3 sequence: CASNLGRGGNQPQHF.

V gene TRBV7-2 combines with J gene TRBJ2-3. The CDR3 covers 16 residues. Germline V gene sequence: CDR1 SGHTA, CDR2 FQGNSA. The CDR3: CASSLANWGRADTQYF.

This chain joins TRBV12-3 or TRBV12-4 and TRBJ2-1; with no DNA, the TCRdb D assignment of TRBD2 cannot be verified. This CDR3 contains 17 residues. This CDR3 is CASSPHQGLAGGNEQFF.

J is TRBJ2-1 and V is TRBV4-3; the TCRdb call, TRBD1, lacks DNA for checking. The length of the CDR3 is 16 residues. Germline CDR1 and CDR2: LGHNA and YSLEER. CDR3 sequence: CASSQELDRGHNEQFF.

The J gene is TRBJ1-4, the V gene TRBV29-1; there is no DNA to check the TCRdb D call of TRBD1. The V gene's germline CDR1 is SQVTM and CDR2 ANQGSEA. The CDR3 runs to 15 residues. This CDR3 is CSVDTGTRLGEKLFF.

The J gene is TRBJ2-2, the V gene TRBV5-1; the TCRdb D gene call, TRBD1, has no DNA to confirm it. This CDR3 region has 16 residues. Germline loops: CDR1 SGHRS, CDR2 YFSETQ. This CDR3 reads CASSLAEKGGTGELFF. Full variable domain (rest looked up from reference TRBV5-1 and TRBJ2-2): KAGVTQTPRYLIKTRGQQVTLSCSPISGHRSVSWYQQTPGQGLQFLFEYFSETQRNKGNFPGRFSGRQFSNSRSEMNVSTLELGDSALYLCASSLAEKGGTGELFFGEGSRLTVL.

The gene calls are TRBV18 and TRBJ1-1; lacking DNA, the TRBD1 call made by TCRdb goes unchecked. This CDR3 has 16 amino acids. CDR1 KGHSH and CDR2 LQKENI come from the germline V gene. CDR3 in amino acids: CASSPPLGQGASEAFF.

The rearrangement joins TRBV12-3 or TRBV12-4 to TRBJ2-1. The CDR3 runs to 14 residues. CDR3 protein: CASRGWFRDNEQFF.

The rearrangement uses TRBV7-9 and TRBJ2-1; TCRdb picks TRBD1, but there is no DNA to check that call. The CDR3 consists of 12 residues. Germline V gene lookup returns CDR1 SEHNR and CDR2 FQNEAQ (reference sequence). The CDR3 here is CASSYTGNEQFF.